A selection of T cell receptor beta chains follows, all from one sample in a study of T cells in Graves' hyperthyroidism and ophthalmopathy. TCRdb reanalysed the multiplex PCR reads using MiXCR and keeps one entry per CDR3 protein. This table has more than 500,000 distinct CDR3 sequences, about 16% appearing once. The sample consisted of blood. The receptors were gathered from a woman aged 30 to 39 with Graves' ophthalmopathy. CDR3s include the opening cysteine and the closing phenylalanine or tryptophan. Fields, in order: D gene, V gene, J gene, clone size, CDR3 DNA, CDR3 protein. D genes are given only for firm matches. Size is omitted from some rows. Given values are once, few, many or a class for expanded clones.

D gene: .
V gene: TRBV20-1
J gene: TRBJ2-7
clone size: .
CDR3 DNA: TGCAGTGCTAGGGCCCCTACTAGTTTGTTCTACGAGCAGTACTTC
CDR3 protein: CSARAPTSLFYEQYF

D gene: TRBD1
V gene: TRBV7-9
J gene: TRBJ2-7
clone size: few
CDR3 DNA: TGTGCCAGCACCGACAGGGGAACCTACGAGCAGTACTTC
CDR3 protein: CASTDRGTYEQYF

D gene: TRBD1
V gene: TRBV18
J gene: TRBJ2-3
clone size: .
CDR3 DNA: TGTGCCAGCTCACCCCTGGGACAGGGGAGCACAGATACGCAGTATTTT
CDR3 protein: CASSPLGQGSTDTQYF

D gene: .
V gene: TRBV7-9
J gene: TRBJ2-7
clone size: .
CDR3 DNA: TGTGCCAGCAGCTTGGGGGACGACGAGCAGTACTTC
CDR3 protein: CASSLGDDEQYF

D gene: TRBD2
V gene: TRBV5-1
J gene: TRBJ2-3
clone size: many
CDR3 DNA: TGCGCCAGCAGCCTCGGACTAGCGGGTTACACAGATACGCAGTATTTT
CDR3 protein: CASSLGLAGYTDTQYF

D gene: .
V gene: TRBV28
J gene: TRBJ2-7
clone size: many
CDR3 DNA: TGTGCCAGCACAAGCAGCTCCTCCGAGCAGTACTTC
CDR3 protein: CASTSSSSEQYF

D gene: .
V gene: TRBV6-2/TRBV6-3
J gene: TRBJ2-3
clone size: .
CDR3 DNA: TGTGCCAGCAGTTACGGGGACGCCACAGATACGCAGTATTTT
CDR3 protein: CASSYGDATDTQYF

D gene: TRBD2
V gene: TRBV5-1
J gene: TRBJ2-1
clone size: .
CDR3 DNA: TGCGCCAGCAGCTTGGGGCTAGCGGGAGATAGGGGGCAGTTCTTC
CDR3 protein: CASSLGLAGDRGQFF

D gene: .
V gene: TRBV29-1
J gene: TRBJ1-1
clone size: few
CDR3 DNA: TGCAGCGTTACGGACGGGAACACTGAAGCTTTCTTT
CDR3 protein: CSVTDGNTEAFF

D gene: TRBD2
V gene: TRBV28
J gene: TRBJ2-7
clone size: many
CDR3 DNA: TGTGCCAGCAGTTCGGCTAGCGGGACTACGTCCCCCTACGAGCAGTACTTC
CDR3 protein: CASSSASGTTSPYEQYF

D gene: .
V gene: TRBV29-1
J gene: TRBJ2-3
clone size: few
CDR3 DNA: TGCAGCGTTGACGGGGGTTATACGCAGTATTTT
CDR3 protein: CSVDGGYTQYF

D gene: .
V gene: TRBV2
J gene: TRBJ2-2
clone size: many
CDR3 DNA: TGTGCCAGCAGTGGGCAGAAGAACACCGGGGAGCTGTTTTTT
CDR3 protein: CASSGQKNTGELFF

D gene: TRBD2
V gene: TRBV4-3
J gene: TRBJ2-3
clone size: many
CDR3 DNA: TGCGCCAGCAGCCAAGAAAGCGGGAGGTGGGACACAGATACGCAGTATTTT
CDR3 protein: CASSQESGRWDTDTQYF

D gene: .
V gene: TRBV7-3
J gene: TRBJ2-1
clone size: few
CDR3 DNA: TGTGCCAGCAGCCACCAGGGTGCCGAAGGTGAGCAGTTCTTC
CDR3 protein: CASSHQGAEGEQFF

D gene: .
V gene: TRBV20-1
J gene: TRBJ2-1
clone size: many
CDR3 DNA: TGCAGTCTAGCGCCCTACAATGAGCAGTTCTTC
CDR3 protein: CSLAPYNEQFF

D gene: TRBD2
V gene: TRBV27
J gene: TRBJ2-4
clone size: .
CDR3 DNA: TGTGCCAGCAGTTTGGCGGGGGTAGCCAAAAACATTCAGTACTTC
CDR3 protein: CASSLAGVAKNIQYF

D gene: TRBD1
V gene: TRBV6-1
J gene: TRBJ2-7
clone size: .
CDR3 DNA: TGTGCCAGCAGTGAGTTCAGGGGGCTCGGCGAGCAGTACTTC
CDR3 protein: CASSEFRGLGEQYF

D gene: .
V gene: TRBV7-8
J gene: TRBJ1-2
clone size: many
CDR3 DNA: TGTGCCAGCAGCTTATTGGAACCGCTCTATGGCTACACCTTC
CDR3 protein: CASSLLEPLYGYTF

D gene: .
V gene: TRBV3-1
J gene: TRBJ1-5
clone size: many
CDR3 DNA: TGTGCCAGCAGCCGGGGACAACAAAATCAGCCCCAGCATTTT
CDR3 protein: CASSRGQQNQPQHF